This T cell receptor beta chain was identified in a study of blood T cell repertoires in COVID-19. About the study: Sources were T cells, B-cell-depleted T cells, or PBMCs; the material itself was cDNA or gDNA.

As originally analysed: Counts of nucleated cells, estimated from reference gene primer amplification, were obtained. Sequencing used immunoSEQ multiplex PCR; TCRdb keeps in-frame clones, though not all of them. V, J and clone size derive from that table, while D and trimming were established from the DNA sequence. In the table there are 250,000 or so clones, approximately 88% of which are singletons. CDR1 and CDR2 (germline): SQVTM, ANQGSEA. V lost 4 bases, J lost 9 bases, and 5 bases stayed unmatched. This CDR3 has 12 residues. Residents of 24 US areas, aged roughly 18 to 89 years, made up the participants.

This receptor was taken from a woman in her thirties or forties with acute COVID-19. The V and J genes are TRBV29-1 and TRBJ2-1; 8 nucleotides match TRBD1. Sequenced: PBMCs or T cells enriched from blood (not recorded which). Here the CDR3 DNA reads TGCAGCGTTGGGACAGGGAATGGTGAGCAGTTCTTC. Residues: CSVGTGNGEQFF.